The clone carrying this T cell receptor (beta chain) showed up just a few times. What it recognizes is unknown. TCRdb fed the 5' RACE reads into MiXCR, producing one record per CDR3 protein. The sample yields about 560,000 distinct CDR3 sequences, roughly 17% seen once. V lost 2 bases and J 4 bases, leaving 11 bases between the germline ends. There are 15 residues in the CDR3. Germline V gene sequence: CDR1 KGHSH, CDR2 LQKENI. The source of the sample is a study of T-cell memory formation after mild COVID-19. Across the whole study: The TCR clusters were mostly specific to one donor. General study points: A balance of CD4 and CD8 characterized clones contracting day 15 to 85, whereas later expanders leaned CD4+. A second wave of clones peaked on day 37, and their SARS-CoV-2 specificity went unconfirmed.

V usage is TRBV18 and J usage is TRBJ1-4; TRBD1 might be the D (6 bases). The origin of this receptor is an adult woman who had mild COVID-19 (a few samples of this study predate the infection). Cell type and time point are not known. The sequencing input was PBMCs or a T cell subset sorted from them (not recorded which). CDR3 sequence (DNA): TGTGCCAGCTCACCAACGACAGGCTATAATGAAAAACTGTTTTTT. It translates to CASSPTTGYNEKLFF.